This T cell receptor (beta chain) stems from a study of CD8+ T cells in alopecia areata. Study information: In an open-label trial, patients got 5 to 10 mg tofacitinib twice daily. For treated patients, severity scores reflected the percentage of scalp area affected. Study-wide results and limits: Elevated clonality characterized lesional scalp relative to normal scalp, particularly in alopecia totalis/universalis. Among the cells sequenced in scalp samples are also the resident alphabeta T cells of normal skin.

To note about this clone: The antigen remains undetermined.

Investigators isolated RNA and reverse transcribed it into cDNA to act as the sequencing template. The table came from immunoSEQ multiplex PCR; TCRdb's copy has only in-frame clones and leaves some out. The sample has around 300,000 clones; around 64% are singletons. Treatment indicated: oral pan-JAK inhibitor, 5-10 mg twice daily. The starting material was CD4+ T cells sorted from blood, obtained at roughly week 52, from a patient treated with tofacitinib. This clonotype was sampled from a human donor with alopecia areata.

In nucleotides, the CDR3 is TGTGCCAGTAGTGTTTTCGGGACAGAGACGAACACTGAAGCTTTCTTT. Its protein is CASSVFGTETNTEAFF. V gene TRBV19 combines with J gene TRBJ1-1, with 7 bases fitting TRBD1. With V trimmed by 5 bases and J by 1 base, 10 bases remained unmatched. The V gene's germline CDR1 is LNHDA and CDR2 SQIVND (reference sequence). The CDR3 has 16 residues. Supplemented by reference TRBV19 and TRBJ1-1, the full variable domain reads DGGITQSPKYLFRKEGQNVTLSCEQNLNHDAMYWYRQDPGQGLRLIYYSQIVNDFQKGDIAEGYSVSREKKESFPLTVTSAQKNPTAFYLCASSVFGTETNTEAFFGQGTRLTVV.